A single sample is the source of the 17 T cell receptor beta chains below, sequenced in a study of T cells in Graves' hyperthyroidism and ophthalmopathy. Amplification of TCR beta CDR3 regions was performed using RNA transcripts as template. An initial round of RT-PCR targeting the TCR CDR3 relied on the HTBI primer set. TCRdb used MiXCR to reprocess the multiplex PCR reads, holding one entry per CDR3 protein. Here the sample spans under 350,000 distinct CDR3 sequences, roughly 18% being singletons. Sequencing used blood. The receptor source for this set is a woman in her fifties or sixties with Graves' hyperthyroidism.

This chain links TRBV19 with TRBJ1-1, with 10 bases fitting TRBD1. This CDR3 is built from 13 residues. With 5 bases clipped from V and 8 bases from J, the junction kept 5 bases outside the gene matches. Germline-derived CDR1 and CDR2 are LNHDA and SQIVND (reference sequence). CDR3: CASSDRDRGEAFF. CDR3 in DNA: TGTGCCAGTAGTGACCGGGACAGGGGCGAAGCTTTCTTT.

This clonotype was observed many times. This chain joins TRBV5-5 and TRBJ2-1; D is ambiguous. The germline CDR1 and CDR2 sequences are SGHKS and YYEKEE (reference sequence). This CDR3 region has 15 residues. The V end was cut by 2 bases, the J end by 3 bases, with 12 bases between. The CDR3 nucleotides are TGTGCCAGCAGCTTTTACGGAGAGATCTACAATGAGCAGTTCTTC. Protein product: CASSFYGEIYNEQFF.

In its sample, this clonotype was seen many times. The chain links TRBV5-6 to TRBJ2-1, with D tentatively TRBD2 (6 bases). CDR3 length equals 14 residues. In germline, CDR1 is SGHDT, CDR2 YYEEEE. Between the trimmed V and J ends, which lost 2 bases and 7 bases, there was a span of 13 bases. Written as DNA, the CDR3 is TGTGCCAGCAGCTTCGGGGCGGGAAGTAATGAGCAGTTCTTC. Its translation is CASSFGAGSNEQFF.

The gene calls are TRBV4-1 and TRBJ2-5; 13 nucleotides align to TRBD2. With 3 bases clipped from V and 5 bases from J, the junction kept 9 bases outside the gene matches. The germline V gene encodes CDR1 MGHRA and CDR2 YSYEKL. The CDR3 has 17 residues. CDR3 sequence reads: CASSQIGGLAGVETQYF. In DNA, the CDR3 is TGCGCCAGCAGCCAGATAGGAGGACTAGCGGGAGTCGAGACCCAGTACTTC.

This clonotype was detected many times. This CDR3 reads CASPPGRVATEAFF. In DNA, the CDR3 is TGTGCCAGCCCCCCGGGGAGGGTTGCGACTGAAGCTTTCTTT. The V and J genes are TRBV28 and TRBJ1-1; D is undetermined. CDR1 is MDHEN and CDR2 is SYDVKM in the germline V gene. Trimming cost V 8 bases and J 5 bases, with 18 bases left between them. There are 14 residues in the CDR3.

This clonotype showed up many times. The rearrangement joins TRBV30 to TRBJ1-1, with a tentative D call TRBD1 (5 bases). Germline V gene data show CDR1 as GTSNPN and CDR2 as SVGIG (reference sequence). This CDR3 is built from 12 residues. The V end lost 5 bases, the J end lost 4 bases, and 11 bases lay between the germline ends. In nucleotides, the CDR3 is TGTGCCTGGGATGGGACGGCCACTGAAGCTTTCTTT. It codes for CAWDGTATEAFF.

In this sample, this clonotype turned up a few times. Since no conserved phenylalanine or tryptophan closes the CDR3, a read error is the likely cause. This chain uses TRBV6-6 with TRBJ2-5; 11 bases line up with TRBD2. V lost 0 bases, J lost 5 bases, and 5 bases stayed unmatched. CDR1 and CDR2 (germline): MNHNY, SVGAGI (reference sequence). The CDR3 consists of 16 residues. CDR3 coding DNA: TGTGCCAGCAGTTACTCGCTTCGACTAGCGGGGGAGACCCAGTACCTC. It yields the protein CASSYSLRLAGETQYL.

CDR3 loop: CSAPSTGGNEQFF. The DNA for the CDR3 is TGCAGTGCTCCATCGACAGGGGGCAATGAGCAGTTCTTC. The V and J genes are TRBV20-1 and TRBJ2-1; 9 positions match TRBD1. V shed 5 bases and J 6 bases; nucleotides not matched to a gene: 5. The germline CDR1 and CDR2 sequences are DFQATT and SNEGSKA (reference sequence). This CDR3 is built from 13 residues.

This clonotype was observed a handful of times. The CDR3 DNA reads TGCGCCAGCAGCTTGGGATCGACAGGCACCGGGGAGCTGTTTTTT. It yields the protein CASSLGSTGTGELFF. The rearrangement joins TRBV5-1 to TRBJ2-2; tentatively, D is TRBD1 (6 bases). The germline V gene has CDR1 SGHRS and CDR2 YFSETQ. The V and J ends lost 0 bases and 4 bases respectively, with 10 bases between them. The CDR3 has 15 amino acids.

This clonotype was seen at least ten times. The chain combines TRBV11-2 with TRBJ2-1; 10 bases fit TRBD2. This CDR3 is 15 amino acids long. The V gene's germline CDR1 is SGHAT and CDR2 FQNNGV. Losses at the gene ends were 2 bases for V and 7 bases for J; bases not matched to a gene: 5. CDR3 amino acids: CASSLQVTSGNEQFF. Written as DNA, the CDR3 is TGTGCCAGCAGCTTACAAGTGACTAGCGGGAATGAGCAGTTCTTC.

The genes are TRBV7-3 and TRBJ2-1; TRBD1 is a possible D gene (6 bases). The V end was cut by 3 bases, the J end by 7 bases, with 16 bases between. This CDR3 spans 15 amino acids. From germline, CDR1 is SGHTA and CDR2 FQGTGA. DNA for the CDR3: TGTGCCAGCAGCTTCCCTGAGACGGGACATAATGAGCAGTTCTTC. The encoded protein is CASSFPETGHNEQFF. Combining the CDR3 with reference TRBV7-3 and TRBJ2-1 gives the whole variable domain GAGVSQTPSNKVTEKGKYVELRCDPISGHTALYWYRQSLGQGPEFLIYFQGTGAADDSGLPNDRFFAVRPEGSVSTLKIQRTERGDSAVYLCASSFPETGHNEQFFGPGTRLTVL.

Ten or more counts support this clonotype. This chain links TRBV30 with TRBJ1-2, with TRBD1 as a possible D gene (5 bases). Trimming pared 2 bases from V and 6 bases from J, leaving 19 bases between. CDR1 is GTSNPN, CDR2 SVGIG, per germline (reference sequence). The length of the CDR3 is 15 residues. CDR3 sequence: CAWSFPGFPPDGYTF. The DNA of the CDR3 is TGTGCCTGGAGTTTCCCAGGGTTCCCCCCGGATGGCTACACCTTC. Complete variable domain (other parts from reference TRBV30 and TRBJ1-2): SQTIHQWPATLVQPVGSPLSLECTVEGTSNPNLYWYRQAAGRGLQLLFYSVGIGQISSEVPQNLSASRPQDRQFILSSKKLLLSDSGFYLCAWSFPGFPPDGYTFGSGTRLTVV.

This clonotype came up a few times. The rearrangement joins TRBV5-1 to TRBJ2-1, with TRBD1 identical over 10 bases. The germline CDR1 and CDR2 sequences are SGHRS and YFSETQ. This CDR3 region has 16 residues. V lost 4 bases, J lost 9 bases, and 13 bases stayed unmatched. The CDR3 loop is CASSTRQGARSSEQFF. The CDR3 nucleotides are TGCGCCAGCAGCACGCGACAGGGGGCGCGATCAAGTGAGCAGTTCTTC.

The chain carries TRBV27 and TRBJ2-2; 13 nucleotides align to TRBD2. This CDR3 is 15 amino acids long. Germline V gene sequence: CDR1 MNHEY, CDR2 SMNVEV (reference sequence). V was pared by 8 bases and J by 10 bases, with 10 bases of the junction left unmatched. The CDR3 reads CASVGLAGAPEELFF. CDR3 nucleotide sequence: TGTGCCAGCGTAGGACTAGCGGGGGCCCCCGAGGAGCTGTTTTTT.

The rearrangement uses TRBV7-8 and TRBJ2-7, with TRBD2 matching over 7 bases. The V and J ends lost 3 bases and 2 bases, in that order; junction bases with no gene match: 10. This CDR3 has 16 residues. The germline V gene encodes CDR1 SGHVS and CDR2 FQNEAQ. CDR3 loop: CASSFPSGILPYEQYF. The CDR3 DNA follows: TGTGCCAGCAGCTTCCCCAGCGGGATCCTCCCCTACGAGCAGTACTTC.

The sample holds many counts of this clonotype. The chain links TRBV28 to TRBJ2-5, with TRBD1 matching 8 bases. CDR1 MDHEN and CDR2 SYDVKM come from the germline V gene. V was pared by 2 bases and J by 1 base, with 6 bases of the junction left unmatched. The length of the CDR3 is 16 residues. The CDR3 loop is CASSLRTGRFQETQYF. The CDR3 DNA is TGTGCCAGCAGTTTACGGACAGGGAGATTCCAAGAGACCCAGTACTTC.

The J gene is TRBJ2-1, the V gene TRBV4-1, with 9 bases lining up with TRBD2. From germline, CDR1 is MGHRA and CDR2 YSYEKL. The trim removed 3 bases at V and 8 bases at J, leaving 11 bases unmatched. This CDR3 contains 16 residues. CDR3 nucleotides: TGCGCCAGCAGCCACGCGGGGCGGGGGGGCGTGGATGAGCAGTTCTTC. Protein: CASSHAGRGGVDEQFF.